The 6 T cell receptor beta chains below all came from one sample that was sequenced in a study of ipilimumab plus nivolumab after autologous stem cell transplantation. The data were produced by immunoSEQ multiplex PCR, yet TCRdb's version contains in-frame clones alone and is incomplete. This table holds approximately 40,000 clones, roughly 92% found once. The specimen comprised PBMCs, sampled in a trial of ipilimumab plus nivolumab as post-transplant consolidation. These receptors were collected from a male donor with multiple myeloma.

In its sample, this clone was seen a few times. An end of the junction differs from the germline gene, which may be a read error. The chain couples TRBV11-3 to TRBJ2-2, with 9 bases aligning to TRBD1. This CDR3 is 16 amino acids long. Germline CDR1 and CDR2: SGHNT and YENEEA. As DNA, the CDR3 is TGTGCCAGCAGTTTAGGCCGACAGGGGGACACCGGGGAGCTGTTTTTT. It specifies CASSLGRQGDTGELFF.

In its sample, this clone ranks as medium-sized (0.01 to 0.1%). This chain links TRBV11-3 with TRBJ2-1; D gene uncertain. CDR3 length: 15 residues. The germline gives CDR1 SGHNT, CDR2 YENEEA. Trimming left V 3 bases short and J 0 bases short, with 9 bases between. The CDR3 DNA is TGTGCCAGCAGCTTTGACTTCAGCTCCTACAATGAGCAGTTCTTC. It translates to CASSFDFSSYNEQFF.

V and J are TRBV7-2 and TRBJ1-2; 9 bases agree with TRBD1. Trimming took 1 base from V and 8 from J; bases not matched to a gene: 8. This CDR3 comprises 15 residues. Germline V CDR1 and CDR2: SGHTA, FQGNSA. CDR3 region: CASSLVVGTGRGYTF. CDR3 bases: TGTGCCAGCAGCTTAGTGGTGGGGACAGGGCGCGGCTACACCTTC.

The CDR3 sequence: CASTRDKNYGYTF. The DNA of the CDR3 is TGTGCCAGCACCCGGGACAAGAACTATGGCTACACCTTC. V and J are TRBV6-5 and TRBJ1-2, with D possibly being TRBD1 (6 bases). This CDR3 has 13 residues. Looked up from germline, CDR1 is MNHEY and CDR2 is SVGAGI. The germline V and J ends were trimmed by 7 bases and 2 bases, with 11 bases remaining between them.

V is TRBV11-2 and J is TRBJ2-1; 7 positions match TRBD1. Germline trimming cut 5 bases from V and 3 bases from J; bases unmatched to any gene: 4. This CDR3 comprises 14 residues. CDR1 SGHAT and CDR2 FQNNGV come from the germline V gene. CDR3 residues: CASSLGQIYNEQFF. The DNA of the CDR3 is TGTGCCAGCAGCCTGGGACAGATCTACAATGAGCAGTTCTTC.

The J gene is TRBJ2-3, the V gene TRBV19, with 8 bases aligning to TRBD2. Germline CDR1 is LNHDA and CDR2 is SQIVND (reference sequence). CDR3 length: 17 amino acids. V shed 5 bases, J shed 5 bases, and the junction held 15 bases outside the gene matches. CDR3 amino acids: CASSYRRLANAKDTQYF. CDR3 bases: TGTGCCAGTAGTTACCGTAGACTAGCGAATGCTAAAGATACGCAGTATTTT.